The 8 T cell receptor beta chains below come from one sample, sequenced in a study of shared clonotypes between healthy human individuals. Sequencing was performed with immunoSEQ multiplex PCR; in TCRdb, only in-frame clones are kept and a portion is missing. The sample yields 660,000 or so clones, around 96% seen once. Terminally differentiated effector memory CD45RA+ cells were excluded from the naive CD8 cells, which were CD45RO-negative and positively selected for CCR7. The material sequenced was naive CD8+ T cells sorted from blood. These receptors were obtained from a woman aged 25 to 39 in good health.

Worth noting for this clone: Other DNA variants within this sample encode the same CDR3. V and J are TRBV27 and TRBJ2-1; D unresolved. V was cut by 6 bases and J by 6 bases, with 6 bases left in between. This CDR3 has 11 amino acids. CDR1 is MNHEY, CDR2 SMNVEV, per germline (reference sequence). The CDR3, as DNA: TGTGCCAGCAGCACAATCAATGAGCAGTTCTTC. Protein: CASSTINEQFF.

This rearrangement joins TRBV5-1 to TRBJ2-3, with 7 bases identical to TRBD2. This CDR3 comprises 12 residues. The V segment lost 3 bases and the J segment 5 bases; nucleotides outside the gene matches: 0. Germline lookup yields CDR1 SGHRS and CDR2 YFSETQ. CDR3 DNA sequence: TGCGCCAGCAGCTGGGGGGGAGATACGCAGTATTTT. Translation gives CASSWGGDTQYF.

The gene calls are TRBV5-1 and TRBJ2-1; D unclear. The CDR3 is made up of 11 amino acids. V was trimmed by 3 bases and J by 8 bases, leaving 6 bases between them. Per the germline V gene, CDR1 is SGHRS and CDR2 is YFSETQ. CDR3 sequence: CASSYSDEQFF. DNA of the CDR3: TGCGCCAGCAGCTATAGTGATGAGCAGTTCTTC.

V gene TRBV4-1 combines with J gene TRBJ2-3; possibly TRBD2 for D (7 bases). Germline V gene data show CDR1 as MGHRA and CDR2 as YSYEKL. V lost 4 bases and J lost 6, with 20 bases in between. The CDR3 has 16 residues. The CDR3 loop reads CASSPRGRAPHDTQYF. The CDR3 nucleotides are TGCGCCAGCAGCCCTAGGGGGAGGGCACCACACGATACGCAGTATTTT.

The gene calls are TRBV7-6 and TRBJ2-5, with D possibly being TRBD2 (5 bases). The CDR3 covers 13 residues. V was cut by 1 base and J by 3 bases, with 6 bases left in between. Germline CDR1 SGHVS, CDR2 FNYEAQ. Here the CDR3 reads CASSLVREETQYF. The CDR3 DNA follows: TGTGCCAGCAGCTTAGTGCGGGAAGAGACCCAGTACTTC.

The chain combines TRBV25-1 with TRBJ2-2, with 8 bases that match TRBD2. The CDR3 loop spans 14 amino acids. The germline V gene has CDR1 MGHDK and CDR2 SYGVNS. With V trimmed by 4 bases and J by 4 bases, 2 bases remained unmatched. The CDR3 loop is CASSVLAVTGELFF. In DNA form, the CDR3 reads TGTGCCAGCAGTGTACTAGCGGTCACCGGGGAGCTGTTTTTT.

This clone showed up just once. V usage is TRBV11-1 and J usage is TRBJ1-4, with D possibly being TRBD1 (6 bases). The CDR3 is 15 residues long. The V end was cut by 3 bases, the J end by 6 bases, with 14 bases between. Per the germline V gene, CDR1 is SGHAT and CDR2 is FQDESV (reference sequence). CDR3 in amino acids: CASSLVWGQDEKLFF. The DNA for the CDR3 is TGTGCCAGCAGCTTGGTTTGGGGGCAGGATGAAAAACTGTTTTTT.

This clone was observed a single time. The rearrangement links TRBV7-9 to TRBJ2-3, with TRBD1 as a possible D gene (6 bases). The CDR3 runs to 16 residues. Trimming removed 6 bases from V and 0 bases from J, with 16 bases in between. Per germline, CDR1 SEHNR and CDR2 FQNEAQ (reference sequence). In nucleotides, the CDR3 is TGTGCCAGCAGTTCTCCCCAGGGGTGGAGCACAGATACGCAGTATTTT. Encoded protein: CASSSPQGWSTDTQYF.